The 22 T cell receptor beta chains below come from one sample, sequenced in a study of Graves' ophthalmopathy and Graves' hyperthyroidism. RNA served as the template for amplifying TCR beta CDR3 regions. The authors performed first-round RT-PCR with HTBI primers and then a second-round multiplex PCR. TCRdb re-analysed the multiplex PCR reads in MiXCR, keeping a single row per CDR3 protein. Among about 410,000 distinct CDR3 sequences listed, around 18% were seen once. The sample was peripheral blood. These receptors originate from a woman between 18 and 30 years old with Graves' ophthalmopathy.

The chain carries TRBV5-1 and TRBJ2-7; 8 bases agree with TRBD1. V dropped 3 bases and J dropped 11; count of bases not matched to a gene: 13. Germline lookup yields CDR1 SGHRS and CDR2 YFSETQ. The CDR3 sequence is 14 residues long. CDR3 sequence reads: CASSWGQAQGVEYF. As DNA, the CDR3 is TGCGCCAGCAGCTGGGGACAGGCCCAAGGGGTAGAGTACTTC.

This clonotype was recorded at least ten times. This chain links TRBV15 with TRBJ2-2, with 7 bases fitting TRBD2. V trimming: 0 bases; J trimming: 2 bases; junction bases outside the gene matches: 12. The CDR3 runs 19 residues. The germline V gene has CDR1 LNHNV and CDR2 YYDKDF (reference sequence). Here the CDR3 DNA reads TGTGCCACCAGCAGAGATGGCCCTAGCGGAGGGCCTAACACCGGGGAGCTGTTTTTT. As protein: CATSRDGPSGGPNTGELFF.

This clonotype was seen repeatedly, ten times or more. This sequence joins TRBV20-1 and TRBJ1-5; 9 nucleotides line up with TRBD1. Germline V gene sequence: CDR1 DFQATT, CDR2 SNEGSKA (reference sequence). Trimming cost V 6 bases and J 5 bases; bases outside gene matches: 5. This CDR3 contains 13 residues. CDR3 loop: CSASGTGYQPQHF. As DNA, the CDR3 is TGCAGTGCCTCCGGGACAGGGTATCAGCCCCAGCATTTT.

V usage is TRBV2 and J usage is TRBJ1-1; perhaps TRBD1 as D (6 bases). Germline V lookup: CDR1 SNHLY, CDR2 FYNNEI. V was cut by 0 bases and J by 7 bases, with 15 bases left in between. CDR3 length equals 15 residues. CDR3 DNA: TGTGCCAGCAGTGAAGCGACTAGGGGGACCAATGAAGCTTTCTTT. Its translation: CASSEATRGTNEAFF.

The genes are TRBV15 and TRBJ2-5; the match to TRBD2 covers 14 bases. Germline V gives CDR1 LNHNV, CDR2 YYDKDF (reference sequence). V trimming: 1 base; J trimming: 5 bases; junction bases outside the gene matches: 9. CDR3 length: 18 amino acids. In DNA form, the CDR3 reads TGTGCCACCAGCAGAGTGGGGACTAGCGGGAGATGGAGGGAGACCCAGTACTTC. The encoded protein is CATSRVGTSGRWRETQYF.

This clonotype was observed at least ten times. The genes are TRBV20-1 and TRBJ1-2, with D perhaps matching TRBD1 (6 bases). The CDR3 consists of 15 residues. Germline CDR1 DFQATT, CDR2 SNEGSKA (reference sequence). Trimming removed 6 bases at V and 0 bases at J, with 17 bases between. The CDR3 sequence: CSADLQGNANYGYTF. The DNA of the CDR3 is TGCAGTGCGGACCTACAGGGAAACGCTAACTATGGCTACACCTTC.

This clonotype occurred many times. The chain has TRBV9 and TRBJ2-2; 9 positions match TRBD2. Germline assignment: CDR1 SGDLS and CDR2 YYNGEE. The V and J ends lost 0 bases and 5 bases, in that order; junction bases with no gene match: 2. This CDR3 contains 15 residues. The CDR3 DNA is TGTGCCAGCAGCGTAGCGACTAGCGGTACCGGGGAGCTGTTTTTT. Its translation is CASSVATSGTGELFF.

This clonotype was picked up many times. V gene TRBV12-5 combines with J gene TRBJ1-6; D ambiguous. This CDR3 is 17 amino acids long. Trimming took 2 bases from V and 5 from J, leaving 16 bases between them. Germline V gene sequence: CDR1 LGHNT, CDR2 FRNRAP. CDR3 protein: CASGLPTLQEDNSPLHF. CDR3 DNA sequence: TGTGCTAGTGGTTTGCCTACATTACAAGAGGATAATTCACCCCTCCACTTT.

This clonotype was observed many times. The rearrangement joins TRBV6-2 or TRBV6-3 to TRBJ1-1, with a possible D match to TRBD1 (5 bases). Germline CDR1 MNHEY, CDR2 SVGEGT. Trimming removed 5 bases at V and 4 bases at J, with 17 bases between. The CDR3 runs 15 residues. CDR3 coding DNA: TGTGCCAGCAGTATCGAGGGGAATCGCGGCACTGAAGCTTTCTTT. It yields the protein CASSIEGNRGTEAFF.

This clonotype was seen many times. V is TRBV4-2 and J is TRBJ1-2; 7 bases are a match to TRBD1. The CDR3 contains 16 residues. J gave up 4 bases and V 0 bases, and 8 bases lay outside the gene matches. The germline gives CDR1 LGHNA, CDR2 YNFKEQ. CDR3: CASSQDPGGTPYGYTF. DNA for the CDR3: TGTGCCAGCAGCCAAGATCCAGGGGGAACCCCCTATGGCTACACCTTC.

This clonotype was counted at least ten times. The chain recombines TRBV28 with TRBJ1-2, with unresolved D. From germline, CDR1 is MDHEN and CDR2 SYDVKM. Trimming took 5 bases from V and 1 from J, leaving 14 bases between them. This CDR3 is 15 amino acids long. The CDR3 protein is CASSPNDPINYGYTF. The CDR3 coding sequence is TGTGCCAGCAGTCCGAACGACCCCATTAACTATGGCTACACCTTC.

This clonotype was counted many times. The chain employs TRBV11-2 and TRBJ2-5, with D perhaps TRBD2 (5 bases). V was trimmed by 4 bases and J by 5 bases, leaving 11 bases between them. CDR1 and CDR2 (germline): SGHAT, FQNNGV. The CDR3 has 13 amino acids. For the CDR3, the DNA is TGTGCCAGCAGCTCTCTGGAGGACGAGACCCAGTACTTC. Amino acid sequence: CASSSLEDETQYF.

The chain couples TRBV27 to TRBJ2-7, with a weak D call TRBD2 (5 bases). The germline CDR1 and CDR2 sequences are MNHEY and SMNVEV (reference sequence). The CDR3 consists of 12 residues. V lost 7 bases and J 6 bases, leaving 13 bases between the germline ends. The CDR3 DNA sequence: TGTGCCAGCACAAGAGGCGGGCTCGAGCAGTACTTC. Encoded protein: CASTRGGLEQYF.

This clonotype was picked up many times. This chain joins TRBV5-1 and TRBJ2-2; either TRBD1 or TRBD2 may fit D (5 bases each). V was cut by 2 bases and J by 6 bases, with 14 bases left in between. Germline CDR1 reads SGHRS; CDR2 reads YFSETQ. CDR3 length: 15 residues. The CDR3 coding sequence is TGCGCCAGCAGCTTATGGGCAGGGAGAGCCGGGGAGCTGTTTTTT. Translation gives CASSLWAGRAGELFF. The full variable domain, in which reference TRBV5-1 and TRBJ2-2 provide the parts outside the CDR3, is KAGVTQTPRYLIKTRGQQVTLSCSPISGHRSVSWYQQTPGQGLQFLFEYFSETQRNKGNFPGRFSGRQFSNSRSEMNVSTLELGDSALYLCASSLWAGRAGELFFGEGSRLTVL.

CDR3 protein: CASKNRGPGTEAFF. In DNA form, the CDR3 reads TGTGCCAGCAAAAACAGGGGGCCGGGGACTGAAGCTTTCTTT. The chain has TRBV27 and TRBJ1-1, with TRBD1 identical over 9 bases. The length of the CDR3 is 14 residues. Trimming removed 7 bases from V and 5 bases from J; junction bases left unmatched: 8. Germline-derived CDR1 and CDR2 are MNHEY and SMNVEV (reference sequence).

This clonotype has at least ten counts. The junction departs from the called germline gene at one end, perhaps through a read error. The rearrangement links TRBV30 to TRBJ2-5, with D unclear. The CDR3 loop spans 13 amino acids. CDR1 and CDR2 from the germline V gene are GTSNPN and SVGIG (reference sequence). The CDR3 DNA sequence: TGTGCCTGGGCCGTATCACCTCAAGGGACCCAGTACTTC. Its translation is CAWAVSPQGTQYF. The full variable domain, its missing parts supplied by reference TRBV30 and TRBJ2-5, is SQTIHQWPATLVQPVGSPLSLECTVEGTSNPNLYWYRQAAGRGLQLLFYSVGIGQISSEVPQNLSASRPQDRQFILSSKKLLLSDSGFYLCAWAVSPQGTQYFGPGTRLLVL.

This clonotype has ten or more counts. The chain combines TRBV30 with TRBJ2-5, with unresolved D. V was shortened by 0 bases and J by 4 bases, with 6 bases between the two germline ends. The germline V gene has CDR1 GTSNPN and CDR2 SVGIG (reference sequence). This CDR3 contains 12 residues. CDR3 nucleotides: TGTGCCTGGAGTGTACTAAGAGAGACCCAGTACTTC. It codes for CAWSVLRETQYF.

This clonotype was seen many times. The chain employs TRBV7-8 and TRBJ1-1; TRBD1 might be the D (5 bases). V lost 6 bases and J lost 3, with 11 bases in between. This CDR3 region has 13 residues. CDR1 is SGHVS, CDR2 FQNEAQ, per germline. CDR3 region: CASRARDYTEAFF. The DNA of the CDR3 is TGTGCCAGCAGGGCCCGGGACTACACTGAAGCTTTCTTT.

There are many counts of this clonotype. This chain connects TRBV7-2 to TRBJ2-5; D uncertain. Germline values: CDR1 SGHTA, CDR2 FQGNSA. This CDR3 spans 15 amino acids. Trimming took 5 bases from V and 2 from J, leaving 15 bases between them. CDR3 sequence: CASSLPATVQETQYF. As DNA, the CDR3 is TGTGCCAGCAGCCTACCGGCAACTGTACAAGAGACCCAGTACTTC.

At least ten counts were recorded for this clonotype. This CDR3 reads CASSLFRDINQPQHF. The DNA of the CDR3 is TGTGCCAGCAGTTTATTCAGGGATATCAATCAGCCCCAGCATTTT. The J gene is TRBJ1-5, the V gene TRBV12-3 or TRBV12-4; tentative D call: TRBD1 (5 bases). Deletions cut 2 bases from V and 3 bases from J, with 11 bases between. CDR3 length equals 15 residues.

The V and J genes are TRBV3-1 and TRBJ2-7; D ambiguous. This CDR3 region has 12 residues. Trimming pared 3 bases from V and 6 bases from J, leaving 9 bases between. CDR1 is LGHDT, CDR2 YNNKEL, per germline (reference sequence). CDR3 sequence (DNA): TGTGCCAGCAGCCACGCTACAATCGAGCAGTACTTC. It yields the protein CASSHATIEQYF.

This chain links TRBV12-3 or TRBV12-4 with TRBJ1-1; tentatively, D is TRBD1 (6 bases). Trimming cost V 5 bases and J 11 bases, with 21 bases left between them. The CDR3 is made up of 14 amino acids. The CDR3 spells CASSPTGTGTRAFF. DNA of the CDR3: TGTGCCAGCAGTCCTACGGGGACCGGGACACGTGCTTTCTTT.